The subject of this entry is one T cell receptor beta chain. This clone showed up just once. Its target antigen remains unknown. No much larger clone exists at a distance of one base, and base qualities are not known. The CDR3, from cysteine to phenylalanine, totals 11 residues. Only the CDR3 part of the read is kept: 33 bases, read in frame from the first base. According to the germline V gene, CDR1 reads SQVTM and CDR2 reads ANQGSEA. Trimming removed 6 bases from V and 6 bases from J; the gene matches leave 4 bases unexplained. The record originates from a study of blood T cell repertoires in COVID-19 (TCRdb year 2020). Describing the broader study: Samples covering the acute and convalescent phases of COVID-19 were provided by collaborators in the United States, Italy and Spain. Deeply sampled blood TCRbeta repertoires from subjects exposed to, actively infected with, or recovered from COVID-19 were included in the dataset. HLA class I and class II types, where available, came from metadata supplied by the sample provider rather than from assay-based typing. Nearly every sample came with metadata listing a de-identified subject ID, COVID-19 status, age in years and sex. The material from the prospective study consisted of cDNA or gDNA derived from T cells, B-cell-depleted T cells, or PBMCs. The samples were drawn from the first 160 participants of the ongoing ImmuneRACE study and from about 1,200 subjects provided by 6 global collaborators. The repertoires were made available in a free public database intended to serve as a resource for research on the immune response to SARS-CoV-2.

Collaborating institutions collected whole blood in K2EDTA tubes following their own protocols. For TCRbeta analysis, collaborators shipped samples in one of three forms: frozen whole blood, isolated PBMCs, or DNA extracted from either of those sample types. TCRbeta CDR3 regions were amplified from genomic DNA using the immunoSEQ Assay, a bias-controlled multiplex PCR. The paper's data handling went like this. The number of nucleated cells in each sample was estimated by amplification of reference gene primers within the assay. To quantify the absolute abundance of each unique TCRbeta CDR3 rearrangement, sequence reads were collapsed and filtered. For each sample, productive Simpson clonality was calculated as the square root of Simpson's diversity index across productive rearrangements. TCRdb carries this immuneACCESS record with in-frame sequences only. Its versions omit some clonotypes, under half of them owing to an unresolved V gene in the studies checked, with the rest unexplained. D and trimming come from the DNA, and the V and J calls and clone size come from that table. This sample is represented by around 250,000 clones; approximately 86% of them were singletons. Jointly, the top ten make up less than 4.5% of the sample.

Study-wide conclusions, independent of this receptor: The quantity of clinical and demographic metadata differed by source and by participant and was supplied without curation.

The sequence was collected from a man aged 18 to 29 with active or convalescent COVID-19. What was sequenced was peripheral blood. Recombination linked TRBV29-1 to TRBJ2-7; TRBD1 agrees with 8 junctional bases. Here the CDR3 is given as CSVDRGSEQYF. The DNA reads TGCAGCGTCGACAGGGGATCCGAGCAGTACTTC.